The next 27 T cell receptor beta chains were all read from a single sample in a study of regulatory T cells in long-lasting Graves disease. Specified time point: newly diagnosed GD, antithyroid drugs for less than 3 months. PBMC RNA was the source of the TCR library. iRepertoire HTBI primers and Arm-PCR of CDR3 regions built TCR beta libraries. One entry per CDR3 protein results from TCRdb running MiXCR on the multiplex PCR reads. The data contain about 420,000 distinct CDR3 sequences, roughly 17% of them singletons. The sample was also reused in another study, on T cells in Graves' hyperthyroidism and ophthalmopathy.

The sequencing here drew on peripheral blood mononuclear cells (PBMCs), taken at new diagnosis, from a patient treated with antithyroid drugs. The receptors shown here come from a woman younger than 30 with Graves disease.

In this sample, this clonotype turned up many times. The rearrangement uses TRBV7-2 and TRBJ2-1; D could derive from TRBD1 or TRBD2 (5 bases each). V lost 5 bases, J lost 4 bases, and 15 bases lay in between. Looked up from germline, CDR1 is SGHTA and CDR2 is FQGNSA. This CDR3 spans 15 amino acids. CDR3: CASSVTRDGYNEQFF. Written as DNA, the CDR3 is TGTGCCAGCAGCGTAACCCGGGACGGTTACAATGAGCAGTTCTTC.

The CDR3 DNA is TGTGCCAGCAGCGGATCCGGGACTACATTATCCTACGAGCAGTACTTC. Its protein product is CASSGSGTTLSYEQYF. The rearrangement links TRBV7-2 to TRBJ2-7; 7 bases match TRBD2. V lost 5 bases to trimming and J lost 1 base; unmatched junction nucleotides: 11. The CDR3 consists of 16 residues. Per the germline V gene, CDR1 is SGHTA and CDR2 is FQGNSA.

The chain uses TRBV12-5 and TRBJ1-5; D is unclear. CDR1 and CDR2 from the germline V gene are LGHNT and FRNRAP. V lost 2 bases and J 9 bases, leaving 11 bases between the germline ends. This CDR3 is built from 13 residues. CDR3 in amino acids: CASGLPRTLPQHF. CDR3 sequence (DNA): TGTGCTAGTGGTTTGCCACGAACGTTGCCCCAGCATTTT.

As concerns this clonotype: The CDR3 carries no conserved terminal phenylalanine or tryptophan, so it likely arises from a read error. J is TRBJ1-1 and V is TRBV28; 8 nucleotides agree with TRBD1. V was pared by 5 bases and J by 5 bases, with 10 bases of the junction left unmatched. The CDR3 sequence is 15 residues long. CDR1 and CDR2 (germline): MDHEN, SYDVKM. The CDR3 DNA sequence: TGTGCCAGCAGTAGACCTCAGGGGGCTATTACTGAAGCTTTCCTT. It codes for CASSRPQGAITEAFL.

V usage is TRBV6-5 and J usage is TRBJ1-5; the D is unclear. CDR3 length: 14 amino acids. Germline V gene lookup returns CDR1 MNHEY and CDR2 SVGAGI. The V end was cut by 4 bases, the J end by 6 bases, with 13 bases between. The CDR3 nucleotides read TGTGCCAGCAGTTTCCCCTCGAGGACTCAGCCCCAGCATTTT. Translation: CASSFPSRTQPQHF.

The chain couples TRBV5-5 to TRBJ2-5; 8 bases match TRBD2. The CDR3 contains 16 residues. J was trimmed by 5 bases and V by 2 bases; bases with no gene match: 11. Germline lookup yields CDR1 SGHKS and CDR2 YYEKEE (reference sequence). CDR3 residues: CASSFLPGGPKETQYF. The CDR3 DNA reads TGTGCCAGCAGCTTCCTTCCGGGAGGGCCGAAGGAGACCCAGTACTTC.

This clonotype occurred a few times. The J gene is TRBJ1-2, the V gene TRBV5-1; 10 bases agree with TRBD1. The CDR3 spans 13 residues. J gave up 7 bases and V 4 bases, and 4 bases lay outside the gene matches. Germline values: CDR1 SGHRS, CDR2 YFSETQ. As DNA, the CDR3 is TGCGCCAGCAGCGTCCGGGACAGGGGTGGCTACACCTTC. This sequence encodes CASSVRDRGGYTF.

The V gene is TRBV19, the J gene TRBJ2-7; 11 positions agree with TRBD2. J was trimmed by 5 bases and V by 3 bases; bases with no gene match: 12. This CDR3 has 17 residues. The germline V gene encodes CDR1 LNHDA and CDR2 SQIVND (reference sequence). Here the CDR3 reads CASSIVPVTSGSNEQYF. The CDR3 DNA follows: TGTGCCAGTAGTATCGTTCCGGTTACTAGCGGGAGTAACGAGCAGTACTTC.

With respect to this clonotype: A much larger clone sits a single nucleotide away, making a read error possible. This chain uses TRBV5-1 with TRBJ2-3; 12 bases fit TRBD2. The end of the DNA aligns better with TRBJ2-7, so the J call may be wrong. Germline CDR1 is SGHRS and CDR2 is YFSETQ. The CDR3 has 15 residues. The CDR3 region is CASSLGTSGTNEQYF. Written as DNA, the CDR3 is TGCGCCAGCAGCTTGGGGACTAGCGGGACCAATGAGCAGTACTTC.

This clonotype was seen at least ten times. The genes are TRBV28 and TRBJ2-7, with 9 bases that match TRBD2. V shed 5 bases and J 0 bases; nucleotides not matched to a gene: 5. The CDR3 has 15 amino acids. Germline V lookup: CDR1 MDHEN, CDR2 SYDVKM. The CDR3 nucleotides read TGTGCCAGCAGTCCCTGGACTAGCGACTCCTACGAGCAGTACTTC. It translates to CASSPWTSDSYEQYF.

This rearrangement joins TRBV7-2 to TRBJ2-7, with TRBD2 as a possible D gene (5 bases). This CDR3 region has 13 residues. Deletions cut 4 bases from V and 5 bases from J, with 12 bases between. Germline CDR1 reads SGHTA; CDR2 reads FQGNSA. The CDR3: CASSYASYHEQYF. DNA for the CDR3: TGTGCCAGCAGCTACGCTAGCTACCACGAGCAGTACTTC.

This clonotype was observed a few times. The chain uses TRBV4-1 and TRBJ2-7; TRBD2 might be the D (6 bases). The CDR3 runs to 15 residues. V lost 1 base to trimming and J lost 3 bases, with 13 bases between them. Germline loops: CDR1 MGHRA, CDR2 YSYEKL. The CDR3 loop is CASSQGDAGLYEQYF. CDR3 nucleotides: TGCGCCAGCAGCCAAGGGGATGCGGGACTCTACGAGCAGTACTTC.

Notes on this clonotype: A read error may account for a junction end that differs from germline. This chain joins TRBV5-1 and TRBJ2-1, with TRBD2 matching 11 bases. The CDR3 is 15 amino acids. Germline assignment: CDR1 SGHRS and CDR2 YFSETQ. CDR3 nucleotides: TGCGCCGGCAGTCGAACTAGCGGGAGTTACAATGAGCAGTTCTTC. Encoded protein: CAGSRTSGSYNEQFF.

In this sample, this clonotype turned up a few times. The chain couples TRBV5-4 to TRBJ2-5; 10 bases agree with TRBD2. CDR1 is SGHNT and CDR2 is YYREEE in the germline V gene (reference sequence). This CDR3 region has 18 residues. V shed 0 bases and J 4 bases; nucleotides not matched to a gene: 12. The chain's CDR3 is CASSLVRSGRALGETQYF. The CDR3 DNA follows: TGTGCCAGCAGCTTGGTTAGGAGCGGGAGGGCCTTAGGAGAGACCCAGTACTTC.

Comment on this clonotype: A read error is possible here, since a much larger clone lies one base away. The V gene is TRBV27, the J gene TRBJ2-1, with TRBD2 identical over 12 bases. From germline, CDR1 is MNHEY and CDR2 SMNVEV (reference sequence). V was pared by 5 bases and J by 10 bases, with 9 bases of the junction left unmatched. This CDR3 comprises 15 residues. Here the CDR3 DNA reads TGTGCCAGCAGTCTAGCGGGAGGGTCCTACTACGAGCAGTTCTTC. This codes for CASSLAGGSYYEQFF.

This clonotype was counted only a few times. The chain couples TRBV13 to TRBJ2-7; TRBD1 matches 8 bases. Germline V gene lookup returns CDR1 PRHDT and CDR2 FYEKMQ (reference sequence). This CDR3 is 14 amino acids long. The trim removed 4 bases at V and 6 bases at J, leaving 8 bases unmatched. The CDR3 sequence: CASSWGRDRSEQYF. The CDR3 region has the DNA TGTGCCAGCAGCTGGGGCCGGGACAGGTCCGAGCAGTACTTC. The full variable domain, with the rest looked up from reference TRBV13 and TRBJ2-7, is AAGVIQSPRHLIKEKRETATLKCYPIPRHDTVYWYQQGPGQDPQFLISFYEKMQSDKGSIPDRFSAQQFSDYHSELNMSSLELGDSALYFCASSWGRDRSEQYFGPGTRLTVT.

Many counts were recorded for this clonotype. V gene TRBV20-1 combines with J gene TRBJ2-3; D perhaps matches TRBD2 (6 bases). This CDR3 contains 12 residues. V was cut by 7 bases and J by 3 bases, with 11 bases left in between. Germline V gene sequence: CDR1 DFQATT, CDR2 SNEGSKA (reference sequence). The CDR3 nucleotides are TGCAGTGTCGGGGGTTCGACAGATACGCAGTATTTT. Translated, it gives CSVGGSTDTQYF.

This clonotype was recorded many times. CDR3 protein: CASSLAGESDEQFF. Written as DNA, the CDR3 is TGTGCCAGCTCATTAGCGGGAGAGTCCGATGAGCAGTTCTTC. This chain connects TRBV28 to TRBJ2-1; 9 bases align to TRBD2. Trimming cost V 8 bases and J 8 bases; bases outside gene matches: 10. The CDR3 totals 14 residues. Germline-derived CDR1 and CDR2 are MDHEN and SYDVKM.

This clonotype has just one count. A much more abundant neighbour one base away suggests this may be a read error. V and J are TRBV11-2 and TRBJ1-1, with 9 bases fitting TRBD1. The CDR3 covers 16 residues. Germline V CDR1 and CDR2: SGHAT, FQNNGV. CDR3 sequence: CAGSLPVTGGQTEAFF. The DNA of the CDR3 is TGTGCCGGCAGCTTACCCGTCACAGGGGGCCAAACTGAAGCTTTCTTT.

V is TRBV6-1 and J is TRBJ2-3; 11 positions match TRBD2. The length of the CDR3 is 15 residues. V lost 2 bases, J lost 7 bases, and 5 bases stayed unmatched. CDR1 is MNHNS, CDR2 SASEGT, per germline. The CDR3 nucleotides read TGTGCCAGCAGTGAACGACTAGCGGGAATAAATACGCAGTATTTT. This translates into CASSERLAGINTQYF.

The table lists this clonotype with many counts. The chain employs TRBV6-5 and TRBJ1-1; 7 bases map to TRBD1. Germline CDR1 is MNHEY and CDR2 is SVGAGI. The CDR3 has 14 residues. Trimming took 1 base from V and 7 from J; bases not matched to a gene: 6. The CDR3: CASSYLGGGSEAFF. The DNA for the CDR3 is TGTGCCAGCAGTTACTTAGGGGGCGGGAGTGAAGCTTTCTTT.

This clonotype was observed at least ten times. The chain couples TRBV7-3 to TRBJ2-7; the D gene could be TRBD1 or TRBD2 (5 bases each). V lost 4 bases and J 3 bases, leaving 10 bases between the germline ends. This CDR3 has 13 amino acids. Germline V gene lookup returns CDR1 SGHTA and CDR2 FQGTGA. CDR3 residues: CASSWDHNYEQYF. For the CDR3, the DNA is TGTGCCAGCAGCTGGGACCATAACTACGAGCAGTACTTC.

The V and J genes are TRBV7-9 and TRBJ2-7, with D unclear. Germline V lookup: CDR1 SEHNR, CDR2 FQNEAQ (reference sequence). Between the trimmed V and J ends, which lost 6 bases and 0 bases, there was a span of 6 bases. The CDR3 loop spans 12 amino acids. CDR3 residues: CASRDISYEQYF. The CDR3 DNA reads TGTGCCAGCAGAGATATCTCCTACGAGCAGTACTTC.

This clonotype was detected ten times or more. The chain joins TRBV6-1 to TRBJ2-7; 8 nucleotides match TRBD2. Trimming removed 2 bases from V and 3 bases from J; junction bases left unmatched: 3. CDR3 size: 14 residues. Germline-derived CDR1 and CDR2 are MNHNS and SASEGT. CDR3 sequence (DNA): TGTGCCAGCAGTGAAAGCGGGAGTTTCTACGAGCAGTACTTC. Protein sequence: CASSESGSFYEQYF.

This clonotype has a count of ten or more. The V and J genes are TRBV20-1 and TRBJ2-7; TRBD1 aligns across 9 bases. The V and J ends lost 2 bases and 3 bases, in that order; junction bases with no gene match: 5. The germline CDR1 and CDR2 sequences are DFQATT and SNEGSKA (reference sequence). CDR3 length: 14 residues. The CDR3 region is CSARRDREFYEQYF. CDR3 in DNA: TGCAGTGCTAGACGGGACAGGGAGTTCTACGAGCAGTACTTC.

This clonotype showed up many times. V usage is TRBV4-1 and J usage is TRBJ2-7; 13 bases are shared with TRBD2. CDR3 size: 17 residues. CDR1 is MGHRA, CDR2 YSYEKL, per germline. With 0 bases clipped from V and 3 bases from J, the junction kept 5 bases outside the gene matches. Here the CDR3 reads CASSQEWGTSGNYEQYF. In DNA, the CDR3 is TGCGCCAGCAGCCAAGAATGGGGGACTAGCGGGAACTACGAGCAGTACTTC.

The table lists this clonotype with many counts. The V and J genes are TRBV5-5 and TRBJ2-5; D possibly corresponds to TRBD1 (6 bases). This CDR3 has 14 residues. Trimming cost V 1 base and J 2 bases, with 9 bases left between them. Germline V gene data show CDR1 as SGHKS and CDR2 as YYEKEE (reference sequence). The CDR3 DNA follows: TGTGCCAGCAGCTTGTGGACAGTACAAGAGACCCAGTACTTC. Translating it yields CASSLWTVQETQYF.